This T cell receptor (beta chain) was sequenced during a study of blood T cells in healthy people across ages. Study in general: Template switching captured about one barcoded beta molecule per two T cells.

CDR1 and CDR2 (germline): GTSNPN, SVGIG (reference sequence). The CDR3 spans 14 residues. V was trimmed by 5 bases and J by 4 bases, leaving 15 bases between them. Study results and caveats: Roughly linearly, TCR beta diversity per million T cells fell as age increased. Long-lived donors carried more naive CD4+ cells and greater diversity than aged donors.

This clonotype has just a few counts. The antigen is not known. A second PCR, run for roughly 7 to 12 cycles, used a sample-barcoded 5' primer plus a J-beta primer mix. Individual samples furnished no less than 3 million CDR3-containing paired-end reads apiece. TCRdb re-called the 5' RACE reads through MiXCR, storing one row per CDR3 protein. The table includes 500,000 to 700,000 distinct CDR3 sequences, roughly 30% detected once. The chain employs TRBV30 and TRBJ2-1; possibly TRBD2 for D (6 bases). The sequence was collected from a woman aged 80 or over in good health. Sequencing was done on a sample of blood. CDR3 nucleotides: TGTGCCTGGGGGTTTAACGGGGGTTACAATGAGCAGTTCTTC. This sequence encodes CAWGFNGGYNEQFF. The full variable domain, completed using reference TRBV30 and TRBJ2-1, is SQTIHQWPATLVQPVGSPLSLECTVEGTSNPNLYWYRQAAGRGLQLLFYSVGIGQISSEVPQNLSASRPQDRQFILSSKKLLLSDSGFYLCAWGFNGGYNEQFFGPGTRLTVL.